Each of the 20 T cell receptor beta chains below was sequenced from the same sample in a study of T cell repertoires in aging, cancer and after chemotherapy. Multiplex touch-down PCR with TRB-A/B primers amplified rearranged V-D-J TRB sequences. TCRdb re-derived calls from the multiplex PCR reads in MiXCR, one entry per CDR3 protein. This table holds fewer than 2,000 distinct CDR3 sequences, about 28% found once. TCR beta rearrangements were amplified from peripheral blood genomic DNA. The sequenced sample consisted of blood. The receptors derive from a human donor with a blood cancer. The donor label of this sample is uncertain.

This chain joins TRBV6-2 or TRBV6-3 and TRBJ1-2, with 7 bases lining up with TRBD1. Germline V gene lookup returns CDR1 MNHEY and CDR2 SVGEGT. The V gene end was trimmed by 6 bases and the J gene end by 8 bases; junction bases not matched to a gene: 12. The CDR3 length is 14 residues. CDR3 nucleotides: TGTGCCAGCAGAAGGACAGGCCCCCAGGGGGGCTACACCTTC. Amino acids: CASRRTGPQGGYTF.

The genes are TRBV12-3 or TRBV12-4 and TRBJ2-1, with TRBD2 matching 7 bases. The CDR3 runs to 15 residues. V lost 5 bases to trimming and J lost 6 bases; unmatched junction nucleotides: 10. The CDR3 region has the DNA TGTGCCAGCAGTGGGGGGGTAGCGGAGGGCAATGAGCAGTTCTTC. Residues: CASSGGVAEGNEQFF.

V is TRBV12-3 or TRBV12-4 and J is TRBJ2-7; D not certain. CDR3 size: 11 residues. The V and J ends lost 7 bases and 7 bases respectively, with 11 bases between them. The CDR3: CASTGFREQYF. The CDR3 nucleotides read TGTGCCAGCACTGGTTTCAGGGAGCAGTACTTC.

DNA of the CDR3: TGTGCCAGCAGTGGTCGGGACAGGGGAACCTACGAGCAGTACTTC. This encodes CASSGRDRGTYEQYF. This rearrangement joins TRBV6-1 to TRBJ2-7, with 10 bases identical to TRBD1. Per germline, CDR1 MNHNS and CDR2 SASEGT. J gave up 2 bases and V 4 bases, and 5 bases lay outside the gene matches. This CDR3 comprises 15 residues.

This clonotype was found a few times. The chain links TRBV28 to TRBJ1-5; 8 positions agree with TRBD1. From germline, CDR1 is MDHEN and CDR2 SYDVKM. The trim removed 5 bases at V and 4 bases at J, leaving 10 bases unmatched. This CDR3 has 16 residues. CDR3 region: CASSPSPTGGNQPQHF. Written as DNA, the CDR3 is TGTGCCAGCAGTCCCAGCCCTACAGGGGGTAATCAGCCCCAGCATTTT. Combining the CDR3 with reference TRBV28 and TRBJ1-5 gives the whole variable domain DVKVTQSSRYLVKRTGEKVFLECVQDMDHENMFWYRQDPGLGLRLIYFSYDVKMKEKGDIPEGYSVSREKKERFSLILESASTNQTSMYLCASSPSPTGGNQPQHFGDGTRLSIL.

In its sample, this clonotype was seen a few times. The rearrangement links TRBV19 to TRBJ2-2, with a possible D match to TRBD2 (6 bases). CDR1 LNHDA and CDR2 SQIVND come from the germline V gene (reference sequence). CDR3 length: 13 residues. Trimming took 11 bases from V and 3 from J, leaving 13 bases between them. CDR3 DNA: TGTGCCGGAGGGTTTCACTACACCGGGGAGCTGTTTTTT. Residues: CAGGFHYTGELFF. The full variable domain, with the rest looked up from reference TRBV19 and TRBJ2-2, is DGGITQSPKYLFRKEGQNVTLSCEQNLNHDAMYWYRQDPGQGLRLIYYSQIVNDFQKGDIAEGYSVSREKKESFPLTVTSAQKNPTAFYLCAGGFHYTGELFFGEGSRLTVL.

The J gene is TRBJ1-4, the V gene TRBV6-5; the match to TRBD1 covers 8 bases. Germline V CDR1 and CDR2: MNHEY, SVGAGI. V shed 0 bases, J shed 10 bases, and the junction held 10 bases outside the gene matches. The CDR3 length is 16 residues. The DNA of the CDR3 is TGTGCCAGCAGTTACTCAAACCGACAGGGGTGGGGAAAACTGTTTTTT. Protein sequence: CASSYSNRQGWGKLFF.

The chain employs TRBV5-4 and TRBJ2-6, with D possibly matching TRBD1 (6 bases). This CDR3 comprises 16 residues. The germline V gene has CDR1 SGHNT and CDR2 YYREEE (reference sequence). Trimming pared 4 bases from V and 2 bases from J, leaving 13 bases between. CDR3 sequence: CASSTGIAPGANVLTF. The DNA for the CDR3 is TGTGCCAGCAGCACAGGGATCGCCCCTGGGGCCAACGTCCTGACTTTC. The full variable domain, its missing parts supplied by reference TRBV5-4 and TRBJ2-6, is ETGVTQSPTHLIKTRGQQVTLRCSSQSGHNTVSWYQQALGQGPQFIFQYYREEENGRGNFPPRFSGLQFPNYSSELNVNALELDDSALYLCASSTGIAPGANVLTFGAGSRLTVL.

The chain is built from TRBV6-4 and TRBJ2-2; D may be TRBD1 (6 bases). Between the trimmed V and J ends, which lost 6 bases and 5 bases, there was a span of 10 bases. This CDR3 spans 13 amino acids. CDR1 and CDR2 from the germline V gene are MRHNA and SNTAGT. The DNA for the CDR3 is TGTGCCAGCAGCGGACAGACGACCGGGGAGCTGTTTTTT. Its translation: CASSGQTTGELFF.

This sequence joins TRBV7-9 and TRBJ1-5; 7 bases line up with TRBD1. There are 15 residues in the CDR3. V gave up 5 bases and J gave up 3 bases; unmatched junction bases: 7. Looked up from germline, CDR1 is SEHNR and CDR2 is FQNEAQ (reference sequence). CDR3 DNA: TGTGCCAGCAGCGCGACAGGGATGGTCAATCAGCCCCAGCATTTT. Protein product: CASSATGMVNQPQHF. Drawing the rest from reference TRBV7-9 and TRBJ1-5, the complete variable domain is DTGVSQNPRHKITKRGQNVTFRCDPISEHNRLYWYRQTLGQGPEFLTYFQNEAQLEKSRLLSDRFSAERPKGSFSTLEIQRTEQGDSAMYLCASSATGMVNQPQHFGDGTRLSIL.

V is TRBV19 and J is TRBJ2-7; D is uncertain. Germline V lookup: CDR1 LNHDA, CDR2 SQIVND (reference sequence). The V and J ends lost 2 bases and 2 bases respectively, with 13 bases between them. CDR3 length equals 15 residues. The CDR3, as DNA: TGTGCCAGTAGTATAAGGGCTATTAACCCCTACGAGCAGTACTTC. Translation gives CASSIRAINPYEQYF. The whole variable domain, filled in from reference TRBV19 and TRBJ2-7, reads DGGITQSPKYLFRKEGQNVTLSCEQNLNHDAMYWYRQDPGQGLRLIYYSQIVNDFQKGDIAEGYSVSREKKESFPLTVTSAQKNPTAFYLCASSIRAINPYEQYFGPGTRLTVT.

The J gene is TRBJ1-4, the V gene TRBV6-5; D is unresolved. V dropped 6 bases and J dropped 3 bases, with 17 bases sitting between them. The germline V gene has CDR1 MNHEY and CDR2 SVGAGI. The CDR3 runs to 16 residues. Here the CDR3 reads CASREGGARPNEKLFF. Written as DNA, the CDR3 is TGTGCCAGCAGGGAAGGAGGTGCAAGACCTAATGAAAAACTGTTTTTT.

The V and J genes are TRBV4-3 and TRBJ2-3; D is possibly TRBD2 (6 bases). V was cut by 1 base and J by 0 bases, with 8 bases left in between. CDR1 is LGHNA, CDR2 YSLEER, per germline. CDR3 size: 15 residues. The CDR3 spells CASSQGGASTDTQYF. DNA of the CDR3: TGCGCCAGCAGCCAAGGCGGGGCTAGCACAGATACGCAGTATTTT.

This chain uses TRBV14 with TRBJ2-7, with D uncertain. This CDR3 is 15 amino acids long. Germline V gene lookup returns CDR1 SGHDN and CDR2 FVKESK. The V gene lost 1 base and the J gene lost 3 bases, with 13 bases spanning the gap. The CDR3 DNA sequence: TGTGCCAGCAGCCAAGGGTCCGGGTTTCGCTACGAGCAGTACTTC. This codes for CASSQGSGFRYEQYF.

By its share, this clonotype is hyperexpanded (1% or more). The chain has TRBV5-4 and TRBJ1-2; 7 bases fit TRBD1. With V trimmed by 4 bases and J by 8 bases, 11 bases remained unmatched. Germline V lookup: CDR1 SGHNT, CDR2 YYREEE (reference sequence). The CDR3 has 14 residues. The CDR3 reads CASSRVGTVGGYTF. The DNA for the CDR3 is TGTGCCAGCAGCCGTGTTGGGACAGTCGGGGGCTACACCTTC.

This chain joins TRBV27 and TRBJ2-1; tentative D call: TRBD2 (6 bases). The CDR3 consists of 13 residues. The ends were cut back, 6 bases at V and 6 bases at J, with 12 bases in the middle. Per germline, CDR1 MNHEY and CDR2 SMNVEV (reference sequence). The chain's CDR3 is CASSWTIGNEQFF. As DNA, the CDR3 is TGTGCCAGCAGCTGGACTATCGGCAATGAGCAGTTCTTC.

The rearrangement links TRBV5-4 to TRBJ2-5; TRBD2 is a possible D gene (6 bases). V gave up 0 bases and J gave up 5 bases, with 8 bases separating them. Germline loops: CDR1 SGHNT, CDR2 YYREEE (reference sequence). This CDR3 is built from 13 residues. The CDR3 DNA sequence: TGTGCCAGCAGCTTGGGGGCGGGGGAGACCCAGTACTTC. Amino acids: CASSLGAGETQYF.

This clonotype has only a few counts. The rearrangement uses TRBV6-5 and TRBJ1-5; a weak D match, TRBD1 (6 bases). CDR3 length equals 16 residues. Looked up from germline, CDR1 is MNHEY and CDR2 is SVGAGI. The V end was cut by 5 bases, the J end by 0 bases, with 14 bases between. The CDR3 nucleotides are TGTGCCAGCAGTGAATTTGGACAGTCTAGCAATCAGCCCCAGCATTTT. Translating gives CASSEFGQSSNQPQHF.

Concerning this clonotype itself: One junction end disagrees with the germline gene, perhaps due to a read error. The chain carries TRBV4-2 and TRBJ2-3, with D perhaps TRBD2 (5 bases). The CDR3 contains 16 residues. The germline gives CDR1 LGHNA, CDR2 YNFKEQ. The CDR3 protein is CASSLRVEVGTDTQYF. Written as DNA, the CDR3 is TGCGCCAGCAGCCTTCGGGTGGAGGTGGGCACAGATACGCAGTATTTT.

V usage is TRBV19 and J usage is TRBJ1-2, with D perhaps matching TRBD1 (5 bases). The CDR3 covers 15 residues. Germline V gives CDR1 LNHDA, CDR2 SQIVND (reference sequence). The V gene lost 0 bases and the J gene lost 5 bases, with 13 bases spanning the gap. The CDR3 DNA reads TGTGCCAGTAGTATAGAACAGGATCCGGATTATGGCTACACCTTC. Translation: CASSIEQDPDYGYTF.